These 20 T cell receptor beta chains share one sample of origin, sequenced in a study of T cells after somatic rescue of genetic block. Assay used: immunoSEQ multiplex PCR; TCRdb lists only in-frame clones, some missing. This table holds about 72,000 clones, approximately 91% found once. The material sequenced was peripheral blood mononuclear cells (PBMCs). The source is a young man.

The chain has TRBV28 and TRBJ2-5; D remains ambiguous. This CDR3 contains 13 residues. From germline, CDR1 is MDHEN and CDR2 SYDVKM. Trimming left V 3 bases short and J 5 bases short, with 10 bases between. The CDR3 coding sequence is TGTGCCAGCAGTTTTGGCTTATCGGAGACCCAGTACTTC. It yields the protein CASSFGLSETQYF.

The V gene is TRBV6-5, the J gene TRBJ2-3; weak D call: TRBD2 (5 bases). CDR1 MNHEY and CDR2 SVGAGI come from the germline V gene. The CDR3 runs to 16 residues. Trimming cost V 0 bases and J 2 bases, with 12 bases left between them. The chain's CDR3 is CASSYSRVPTTDTQYF. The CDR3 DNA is TGTGCCAGCAGTTACTCGAGGGTTCCCACCACAGATACGCAGTATTTT.

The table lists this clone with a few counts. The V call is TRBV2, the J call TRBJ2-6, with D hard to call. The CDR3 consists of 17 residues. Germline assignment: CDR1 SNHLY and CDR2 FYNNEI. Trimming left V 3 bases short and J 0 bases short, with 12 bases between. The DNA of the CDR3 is TGTGCCAGCAGTGAGTGGTTCTACCTCTCTGGGGCCAACGTCCTGACTTTC. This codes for CASSEWFYLSGANVLTF.

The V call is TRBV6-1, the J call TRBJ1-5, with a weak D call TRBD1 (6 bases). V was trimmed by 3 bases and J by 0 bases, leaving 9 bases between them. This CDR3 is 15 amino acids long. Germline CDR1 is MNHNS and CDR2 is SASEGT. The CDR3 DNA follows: TGTGCCAGCAGTGAGTGGGGGGCTAGCAATCAGCCCCAGCATTTT. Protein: CASSEWGASNQPQHF.

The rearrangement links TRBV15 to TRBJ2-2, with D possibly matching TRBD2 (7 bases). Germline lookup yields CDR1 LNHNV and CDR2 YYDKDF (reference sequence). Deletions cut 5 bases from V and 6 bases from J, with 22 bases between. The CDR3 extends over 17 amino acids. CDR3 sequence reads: CATSSRGGGPRAGELFF. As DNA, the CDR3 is TGTGCCACCAGCTCCCGAGGGGGGGGCCCGCGTGCCGGGGAGCTGTTTTTT.

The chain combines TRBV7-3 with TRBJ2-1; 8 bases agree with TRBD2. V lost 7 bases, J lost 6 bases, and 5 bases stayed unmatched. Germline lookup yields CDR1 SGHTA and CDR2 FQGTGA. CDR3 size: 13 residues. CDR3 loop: CASNPGGGNEQFF. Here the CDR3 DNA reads TGTGCCAGCAACCCCGGGGGGGGCAATGAGCAGTTCTTC. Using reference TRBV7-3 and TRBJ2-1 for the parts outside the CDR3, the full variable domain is GAGVSQTPSNKVTEKGKYVELRCDPISGHTALYWYRQSLGQGPEFLIYFQGTGAADDSGLPNDRFFAVRPEGSVSTLKIQRTERGDSAVYLCASNPGGGNEQFFGPGTRLTVL.

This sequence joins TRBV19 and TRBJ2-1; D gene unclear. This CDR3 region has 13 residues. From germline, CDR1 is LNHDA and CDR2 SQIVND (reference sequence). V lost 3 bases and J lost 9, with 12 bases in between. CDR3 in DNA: TGTGCCAGTAGTATCCCTGGATCCTCTGAGCAGTTCTTC. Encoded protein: CASSIPGSSEQFF.

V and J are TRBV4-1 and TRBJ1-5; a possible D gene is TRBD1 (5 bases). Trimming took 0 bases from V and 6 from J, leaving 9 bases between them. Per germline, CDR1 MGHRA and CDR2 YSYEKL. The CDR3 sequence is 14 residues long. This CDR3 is CASSQDGGFQPQHF. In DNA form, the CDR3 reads TGCGCCAGCAGCCAAGATGGGGGGTTTCAGCCCCAGCATTTT.

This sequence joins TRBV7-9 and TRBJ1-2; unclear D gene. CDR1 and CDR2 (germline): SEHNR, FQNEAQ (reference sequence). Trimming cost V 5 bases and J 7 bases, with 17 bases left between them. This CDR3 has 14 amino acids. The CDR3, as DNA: TGTGCCAGCAGCCATCGGCGAGACCACCCTGGCTACACCTTC. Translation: CASSHRRDHPGYTF.

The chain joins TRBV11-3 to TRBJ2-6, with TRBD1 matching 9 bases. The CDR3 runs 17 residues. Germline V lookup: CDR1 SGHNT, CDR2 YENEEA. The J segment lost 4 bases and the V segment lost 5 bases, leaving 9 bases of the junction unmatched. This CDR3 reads CASSIGTGSEGANVLTF. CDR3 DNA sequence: TGTGCCAGCAGCATAGGGACAGGGTCGGAAGGGGCCAACGTCCTGACTTTC. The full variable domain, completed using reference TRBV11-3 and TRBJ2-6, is EAGVVQSPRYKIIEKKQPVAFWCNPISGHNTLYWYLQNLGQGPELLIRYENEEAVDDSQLPKDRFSAERLKGVDSTLKIQPAELGDSAVYLCASSIGTGSEGANVLTFGAGSRLTVL.

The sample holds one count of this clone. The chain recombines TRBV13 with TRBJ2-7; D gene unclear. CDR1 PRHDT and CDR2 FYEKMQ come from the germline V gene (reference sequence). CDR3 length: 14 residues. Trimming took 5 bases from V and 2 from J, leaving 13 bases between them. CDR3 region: CASSQAGSAYEQYF. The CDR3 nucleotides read TGTGCCAGCAGCCAGGCTGGGTCGGCCTACGAGCAGTACTTC.

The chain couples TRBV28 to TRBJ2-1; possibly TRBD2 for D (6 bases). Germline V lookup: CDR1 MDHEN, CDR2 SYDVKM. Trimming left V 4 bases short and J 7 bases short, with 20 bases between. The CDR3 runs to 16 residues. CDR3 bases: TGTGCCAGCAGTTCCTCGGGAGTTTCAGGCCATAATGAGCAGTTCTTC. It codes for CASSSSGVSGHNEQFF.

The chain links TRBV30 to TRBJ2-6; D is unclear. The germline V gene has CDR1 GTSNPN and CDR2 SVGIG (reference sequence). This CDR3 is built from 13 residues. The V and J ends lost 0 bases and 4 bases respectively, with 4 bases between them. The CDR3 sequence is CAWSVRGANVLTF. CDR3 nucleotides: TGTGCCTGGAGTGTACGGGGGGCCAACGTCCTGACTTTC.

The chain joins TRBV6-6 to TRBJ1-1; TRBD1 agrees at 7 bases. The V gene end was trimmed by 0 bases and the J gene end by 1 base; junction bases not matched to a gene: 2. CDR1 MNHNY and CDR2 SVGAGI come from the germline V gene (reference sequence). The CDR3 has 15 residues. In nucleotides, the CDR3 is TGTGCCAGCAGTTACTCGGGGACAGCGAACACTGAAGCTTTCTTT. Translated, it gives CASSYSGTANTEAFF.

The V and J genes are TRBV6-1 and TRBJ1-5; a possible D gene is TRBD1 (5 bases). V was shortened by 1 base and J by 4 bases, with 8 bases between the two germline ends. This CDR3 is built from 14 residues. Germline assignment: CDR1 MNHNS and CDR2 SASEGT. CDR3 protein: CASSEGGGNQPQHF. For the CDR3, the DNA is TGTGCCAGCAGTGAAGGGGGGGGGAATCAGCCCCAGCATTTT.

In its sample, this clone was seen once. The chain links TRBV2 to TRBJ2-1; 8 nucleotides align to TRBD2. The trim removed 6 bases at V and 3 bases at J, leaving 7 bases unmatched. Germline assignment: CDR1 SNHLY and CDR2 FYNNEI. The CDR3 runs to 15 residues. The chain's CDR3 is CASRAAGVLYNEQFF. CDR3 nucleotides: TGTGCCAGCAGGGCAGCGGGAGTGCTCTACAATGAGCAGTTCTTC.

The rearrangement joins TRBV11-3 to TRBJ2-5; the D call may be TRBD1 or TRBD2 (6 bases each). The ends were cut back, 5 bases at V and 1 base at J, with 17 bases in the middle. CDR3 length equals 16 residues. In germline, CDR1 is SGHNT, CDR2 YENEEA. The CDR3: CASSHDIRGPQETQYF. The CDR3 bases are TGTGCCAGCAGCCACGACATACGGGGGCCCCAAGAGACCCAGTACTTC.

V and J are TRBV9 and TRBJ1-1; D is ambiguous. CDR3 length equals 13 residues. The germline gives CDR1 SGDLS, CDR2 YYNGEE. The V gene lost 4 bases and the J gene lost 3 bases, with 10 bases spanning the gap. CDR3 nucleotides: TGTGCCAGCAGCTCACCTACTGACACTGAAGCTTTCTTT. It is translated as CASSSPTDTEAFF.

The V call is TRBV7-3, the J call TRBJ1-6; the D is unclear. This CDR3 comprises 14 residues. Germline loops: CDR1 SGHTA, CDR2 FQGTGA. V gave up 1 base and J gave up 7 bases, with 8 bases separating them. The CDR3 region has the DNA TGTGCCAGCAGCTTAAGCGGCAGCAATTCACCCCTCCACTTT. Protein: CASSLSGSNSPLHF.

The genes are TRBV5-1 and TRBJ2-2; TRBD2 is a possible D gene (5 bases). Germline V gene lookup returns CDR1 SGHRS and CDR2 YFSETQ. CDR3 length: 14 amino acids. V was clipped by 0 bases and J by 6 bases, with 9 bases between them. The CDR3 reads CASSLAASPGELFF. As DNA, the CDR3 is TGCGCCAGCAGCTTGGCCGCTAGCCCCGGGGAGCTGTTTTTT.